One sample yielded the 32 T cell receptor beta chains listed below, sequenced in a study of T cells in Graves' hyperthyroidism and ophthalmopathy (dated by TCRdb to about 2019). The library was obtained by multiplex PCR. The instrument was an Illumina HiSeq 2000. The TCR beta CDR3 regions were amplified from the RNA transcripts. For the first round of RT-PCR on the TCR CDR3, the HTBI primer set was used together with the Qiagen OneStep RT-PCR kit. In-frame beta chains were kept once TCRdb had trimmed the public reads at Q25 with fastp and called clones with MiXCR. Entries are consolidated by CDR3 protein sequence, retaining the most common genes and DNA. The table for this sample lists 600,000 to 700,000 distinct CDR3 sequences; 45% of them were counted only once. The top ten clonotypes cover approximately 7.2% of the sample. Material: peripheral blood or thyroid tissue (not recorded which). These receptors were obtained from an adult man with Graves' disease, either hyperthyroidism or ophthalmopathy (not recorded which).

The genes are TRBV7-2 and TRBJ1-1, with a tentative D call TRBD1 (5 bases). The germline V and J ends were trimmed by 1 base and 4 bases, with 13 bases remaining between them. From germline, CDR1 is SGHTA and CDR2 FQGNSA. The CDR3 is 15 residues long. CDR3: CASSLVGAVGTEAFF. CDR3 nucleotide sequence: TGTGCCAGCAGCTTAGTCGGGGCTGTAGGCACTGAAGCTTTCTTT.

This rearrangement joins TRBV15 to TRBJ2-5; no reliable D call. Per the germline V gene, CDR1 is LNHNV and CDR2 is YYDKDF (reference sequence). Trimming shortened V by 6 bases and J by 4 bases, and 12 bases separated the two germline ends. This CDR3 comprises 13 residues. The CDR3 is CATSSARGETQYF. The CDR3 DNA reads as TGTGCCACCAGTAGTGCCCGTGGAGAGACCCAGTACTTC.

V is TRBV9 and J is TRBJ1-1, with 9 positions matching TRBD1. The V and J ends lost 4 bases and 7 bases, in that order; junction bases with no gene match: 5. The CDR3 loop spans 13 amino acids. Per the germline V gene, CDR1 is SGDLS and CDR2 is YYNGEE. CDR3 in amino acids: CASSMTGGNEAFF. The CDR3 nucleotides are TGTGCCAGCAGCATGACAGGGGGGAATGAAGCTTTCTTT.

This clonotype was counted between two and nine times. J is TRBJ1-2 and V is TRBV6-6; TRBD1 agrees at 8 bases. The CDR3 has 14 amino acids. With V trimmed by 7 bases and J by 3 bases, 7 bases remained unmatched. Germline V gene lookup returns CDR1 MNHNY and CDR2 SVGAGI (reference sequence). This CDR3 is CASTTTGDYYGYTF. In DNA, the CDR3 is TGTGCCAGCACCACGACAGGGGATTACTATGGCTACACCTTC.

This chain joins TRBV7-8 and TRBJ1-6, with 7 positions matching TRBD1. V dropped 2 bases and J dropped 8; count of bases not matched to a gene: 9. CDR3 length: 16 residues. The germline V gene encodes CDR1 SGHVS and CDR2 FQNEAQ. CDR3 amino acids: CASSLYSSQGDSPLHF. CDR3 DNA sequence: TGTGCCAGCAGCTTATACAGCAGCCAGGGGGATTCACCCCTCCACTTT.

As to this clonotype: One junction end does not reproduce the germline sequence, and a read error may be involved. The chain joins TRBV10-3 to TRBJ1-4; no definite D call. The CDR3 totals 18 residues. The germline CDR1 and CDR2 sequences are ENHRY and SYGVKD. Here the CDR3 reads CAISDSAPAGSTSEKLFF. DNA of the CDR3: TGTGCCATCAGTGATTCTGCCCCGGCAGGATCAACTAGTGAAAAACTGTTTTTT.

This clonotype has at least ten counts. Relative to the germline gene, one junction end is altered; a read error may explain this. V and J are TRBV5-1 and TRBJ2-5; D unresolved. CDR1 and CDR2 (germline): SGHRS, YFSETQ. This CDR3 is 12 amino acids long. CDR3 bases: TGTGCCAGCAGCTTACGACAAGAGACCCAGTACTTC. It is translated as CASSLRQETQYF.

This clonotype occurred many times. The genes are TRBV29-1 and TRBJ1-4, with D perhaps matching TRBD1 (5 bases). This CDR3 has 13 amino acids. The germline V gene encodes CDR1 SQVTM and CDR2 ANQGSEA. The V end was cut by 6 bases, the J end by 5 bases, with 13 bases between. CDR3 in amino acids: CSVVQGLNEKLFF. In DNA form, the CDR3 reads TGCAGCGTGGTTCAGGGACTCAATGAAAAACTGTTTTTT. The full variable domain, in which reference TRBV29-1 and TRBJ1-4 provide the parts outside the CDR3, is SAVISQKPSRDICQRGTSLTIQCQVDSQVTMMFWYRQQPGQSLTLIATANQGSEATYESGFVIDKFPISRPNLTFSTLTVSNMSPEDSSIYLCSVVQGLNEKLFFGSGTQLSVL.

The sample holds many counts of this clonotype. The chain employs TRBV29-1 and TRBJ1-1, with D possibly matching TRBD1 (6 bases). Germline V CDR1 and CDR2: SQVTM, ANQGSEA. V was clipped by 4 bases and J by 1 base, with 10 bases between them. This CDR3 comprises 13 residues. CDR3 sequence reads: CSVGYRENTEAFF. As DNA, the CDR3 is TGCAGCGTTGGGTACAGGGAGAACACTGAAGCTTTCTTT. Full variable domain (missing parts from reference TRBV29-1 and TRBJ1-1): SAVISQKPSRDICQRGTSLTIQCQVDSQVTMMFWYRQQPGQSLTLIATANQGSEATYESGFVIDKFPISRPNLTFSTLTVSNMSPEDSSIYLCSVGYRENTEAFFGQGTRLTVV.

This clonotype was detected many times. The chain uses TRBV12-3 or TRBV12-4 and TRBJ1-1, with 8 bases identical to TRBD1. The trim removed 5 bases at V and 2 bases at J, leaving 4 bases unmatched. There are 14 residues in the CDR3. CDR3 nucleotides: TGTGCCAGCAGTCCCGGACAGGGTAACACTGAAGCTTTCTTT. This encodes CASSPGQGNTEAFF.

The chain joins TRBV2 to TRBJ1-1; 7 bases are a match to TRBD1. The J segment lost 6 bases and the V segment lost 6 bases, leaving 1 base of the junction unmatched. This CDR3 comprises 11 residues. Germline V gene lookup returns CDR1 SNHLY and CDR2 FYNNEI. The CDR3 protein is CASSGTAEAFF. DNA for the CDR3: TGTGCCAGCAGCGGGACAGCTGAAGCTTTCTTT.

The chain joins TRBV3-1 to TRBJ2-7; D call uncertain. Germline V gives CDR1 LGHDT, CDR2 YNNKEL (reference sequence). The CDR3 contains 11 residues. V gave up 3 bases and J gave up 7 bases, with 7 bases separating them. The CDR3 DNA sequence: TGTGCCAGCAGCCACGTGGAGGAGCAGTACTTC. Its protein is CASSHVEEQYF.

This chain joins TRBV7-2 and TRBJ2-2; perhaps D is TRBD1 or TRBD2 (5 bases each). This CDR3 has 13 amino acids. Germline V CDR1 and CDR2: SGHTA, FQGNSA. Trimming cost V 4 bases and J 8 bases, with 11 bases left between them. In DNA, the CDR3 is TGTGCCAGCAGCTGGGGACCAGGGGGGGAGCTGTTTTTT. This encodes CASSWGPGGELFF. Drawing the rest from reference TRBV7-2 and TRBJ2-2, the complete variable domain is GAGVSQSPSNKVTEKGKDVELRCDPISGHTALYWYRQSLGQGLEFLIYFQGNSAPDKSGLPSDRFSAERTGGSVSTLTIQRTQQEDSAVYLCASSWGPGGELFFGEGSRLTVL.

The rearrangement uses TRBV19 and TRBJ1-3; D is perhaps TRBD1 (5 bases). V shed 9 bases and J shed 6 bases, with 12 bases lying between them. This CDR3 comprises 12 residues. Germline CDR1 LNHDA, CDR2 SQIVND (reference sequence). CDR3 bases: TGTGCCAGAGCCGCCAGGGAAAACACCATATATTTT. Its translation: CARAARENTIYF.

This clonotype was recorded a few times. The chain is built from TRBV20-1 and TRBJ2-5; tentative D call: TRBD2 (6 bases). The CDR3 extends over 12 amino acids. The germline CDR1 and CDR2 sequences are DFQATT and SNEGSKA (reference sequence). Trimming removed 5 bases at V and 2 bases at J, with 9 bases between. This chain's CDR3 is CSASTRQETQYF. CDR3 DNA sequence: TGCAGTGCTTCGACTAGGCAAGAGACCCAGTACTTC.

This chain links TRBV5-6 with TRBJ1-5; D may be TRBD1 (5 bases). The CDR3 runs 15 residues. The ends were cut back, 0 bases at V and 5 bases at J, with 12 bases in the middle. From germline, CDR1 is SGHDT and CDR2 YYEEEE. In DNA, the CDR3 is TGTGCCAGCAGCTTGGGGGAGGGACGGCATCAGCCCCAGCATTTT. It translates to CASSLGEGRHQPQHF.

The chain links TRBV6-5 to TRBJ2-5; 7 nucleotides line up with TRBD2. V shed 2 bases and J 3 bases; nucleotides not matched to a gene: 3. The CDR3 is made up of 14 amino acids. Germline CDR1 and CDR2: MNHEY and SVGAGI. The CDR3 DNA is TGTGCCAGCAGTTACGGGGGGGGTGAAGAGACCCAGTACTTC. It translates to CASSYGGGEETQYF.

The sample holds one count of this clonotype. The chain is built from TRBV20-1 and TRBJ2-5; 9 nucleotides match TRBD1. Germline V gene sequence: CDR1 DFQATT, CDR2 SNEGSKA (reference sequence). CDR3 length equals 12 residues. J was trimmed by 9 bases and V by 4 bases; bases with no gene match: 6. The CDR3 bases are TGCAGTGCTACCCGGGACAGGGAGCCCCAGTACTTC. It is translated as CSATRDREPQYF.

The DNA of the CDR3 is TGTGCCAGCAGATCCGGGACAGGTCAATCACCCCTCCACTTT. This codes for CASRSGTGQSPLHF. The chain uses TRBV7-9 and TRBJ1-6, with 8 nucleotides matching TRBD1. From germline, CDR1 is SEHNR and CDR2 FQNEAQ (reference sequence). With 6 bases clipped from V and 10 bases from J, the junction kept 8 bases outside the gene matches. CDR3 length: 14 amino acids.

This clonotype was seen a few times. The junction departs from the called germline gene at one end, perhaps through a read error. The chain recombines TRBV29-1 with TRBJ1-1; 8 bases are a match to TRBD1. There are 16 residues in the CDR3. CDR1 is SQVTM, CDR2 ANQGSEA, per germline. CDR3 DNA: TGTGCCATCTCAAAAGTGGGGACAGGTCCGAACACTGAAGCTTTCTTT. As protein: CAISKVGTGPNTEAFF.

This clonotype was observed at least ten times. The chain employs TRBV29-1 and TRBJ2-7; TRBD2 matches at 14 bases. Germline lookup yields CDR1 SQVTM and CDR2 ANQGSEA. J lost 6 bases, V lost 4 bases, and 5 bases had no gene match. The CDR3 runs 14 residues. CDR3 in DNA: TGCAGCGTTGGACTAGCGGGAGGGCCTGGCGAGCAGTACTTC. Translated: CSVGLAGGPGEQYF.

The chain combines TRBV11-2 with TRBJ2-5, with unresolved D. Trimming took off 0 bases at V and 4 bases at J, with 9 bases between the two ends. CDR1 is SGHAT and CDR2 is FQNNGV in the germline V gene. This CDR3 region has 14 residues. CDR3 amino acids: CASSLEGQSETQYF. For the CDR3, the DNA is TGTGCCAGCAGCTTAGAGGGCCAGTCAGAGACCCAGTACTTC.

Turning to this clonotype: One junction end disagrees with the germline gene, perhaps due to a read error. CDR3 residues: CVSKGPGLNQETQYF. Here the CDR3 DNA reads TGTGTCAGCAAGGGACCGGGACTCAACCAAGAGACCCAGTACTTC. The rearrangement uses TRBV6-5 and TRBJ2-5; maybe TRBD2 (6 bases). Per germline, CDR1 MNHEY and CDR2 SVGAGI. CDR3 size: 15 residues.

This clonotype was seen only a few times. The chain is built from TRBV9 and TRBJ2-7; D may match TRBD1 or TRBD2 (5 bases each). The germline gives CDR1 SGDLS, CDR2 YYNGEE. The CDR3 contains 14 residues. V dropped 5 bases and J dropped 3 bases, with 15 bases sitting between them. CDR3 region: CASSPPRDDYEQYF. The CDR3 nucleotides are TGTGCCAGCAGTCCACCCCGGGACGACTACGAGCAGTACTTC.

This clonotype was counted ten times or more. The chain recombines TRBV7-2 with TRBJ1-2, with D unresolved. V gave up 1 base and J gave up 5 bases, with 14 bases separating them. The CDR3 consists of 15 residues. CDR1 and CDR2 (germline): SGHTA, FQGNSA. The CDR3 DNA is TGTGCCAGCAGCTTAGGTTCGCGGCAGACATATGGCTACACCTTC. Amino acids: CASSLGSRQTYGYTF.

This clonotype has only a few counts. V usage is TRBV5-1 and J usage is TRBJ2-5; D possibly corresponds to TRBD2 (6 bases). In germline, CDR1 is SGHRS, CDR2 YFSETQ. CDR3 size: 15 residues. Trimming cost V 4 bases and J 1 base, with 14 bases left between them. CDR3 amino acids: CASSVGLGGQETQYF. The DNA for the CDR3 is TGCGCCAGCAGCGTGGGACTGGGCGGCCAAGAGACCCAGTACTTC.

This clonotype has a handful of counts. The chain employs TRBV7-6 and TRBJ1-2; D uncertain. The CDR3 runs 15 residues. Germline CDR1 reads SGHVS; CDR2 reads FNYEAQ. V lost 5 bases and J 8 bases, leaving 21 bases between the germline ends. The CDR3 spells CASSQVAGVTVGYTF. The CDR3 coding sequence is TGTGCCAGCAGCCAAGTCGCGGGCGTAACGGTCGGCTACACCTTC.

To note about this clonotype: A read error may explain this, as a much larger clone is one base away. The CDR3 region has the DNA TGTGCCAGCATGCCCGACAGCAGCAATCAGCCCCAGCATTTT. Its protein is CASMPDSSNQPQHF. The gene calls are TRBV7-2 and TRBJ1-5; D may be TRBD1 (5 bases). Germline CDR1 and CDR2: SGHTA and FQGNSA. This CDR3 spans 14 amino acids. V dropped 7 bases and J dropped 1 base, with 11 bases sitting between them.

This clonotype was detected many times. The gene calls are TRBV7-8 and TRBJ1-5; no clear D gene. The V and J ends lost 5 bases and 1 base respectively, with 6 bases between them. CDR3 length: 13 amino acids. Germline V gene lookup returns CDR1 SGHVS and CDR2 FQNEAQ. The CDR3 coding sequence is TGTGCCAGCAGCCATGGAAGCAATCAGCCCCAGCATTTT. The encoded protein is CASSHGSNQPQHF.

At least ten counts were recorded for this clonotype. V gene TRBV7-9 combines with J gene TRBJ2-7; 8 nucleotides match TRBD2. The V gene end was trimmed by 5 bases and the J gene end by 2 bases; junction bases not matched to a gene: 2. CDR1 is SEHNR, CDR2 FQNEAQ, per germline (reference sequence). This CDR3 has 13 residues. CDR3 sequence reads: CASSILAAYEQYF. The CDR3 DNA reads TGTGCCAGCAGCATACTAGCGGCCTACGAGCAGTACTTC.

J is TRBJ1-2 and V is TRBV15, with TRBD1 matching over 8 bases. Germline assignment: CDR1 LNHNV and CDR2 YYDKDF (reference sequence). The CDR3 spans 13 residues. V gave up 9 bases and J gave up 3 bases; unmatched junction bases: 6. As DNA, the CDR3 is TGTGCCACTCAGGGGGCAGATTACTATGGCTACACCTTC. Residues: CATQGADYYGYTF. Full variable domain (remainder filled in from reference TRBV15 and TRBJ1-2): DAMVIQNPRYQVTQFGKPVTLSCSQTLNHNVMYWYQQKSSQAPKLLFHYYDKDFNNEADTPDNFQSRRPNTSFCFLDIRSPGLGDTAMYLCATQGADYYGYTFGSGTRLTVV.

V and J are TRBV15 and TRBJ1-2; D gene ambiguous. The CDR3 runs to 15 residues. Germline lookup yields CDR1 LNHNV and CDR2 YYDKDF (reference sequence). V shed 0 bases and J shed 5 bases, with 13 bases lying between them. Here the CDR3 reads CATSRDYAGLYGYTF. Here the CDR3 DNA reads TGTGCCACCAGCAGAGATTACGCAGGACTGTATGGCTACACCTTC.